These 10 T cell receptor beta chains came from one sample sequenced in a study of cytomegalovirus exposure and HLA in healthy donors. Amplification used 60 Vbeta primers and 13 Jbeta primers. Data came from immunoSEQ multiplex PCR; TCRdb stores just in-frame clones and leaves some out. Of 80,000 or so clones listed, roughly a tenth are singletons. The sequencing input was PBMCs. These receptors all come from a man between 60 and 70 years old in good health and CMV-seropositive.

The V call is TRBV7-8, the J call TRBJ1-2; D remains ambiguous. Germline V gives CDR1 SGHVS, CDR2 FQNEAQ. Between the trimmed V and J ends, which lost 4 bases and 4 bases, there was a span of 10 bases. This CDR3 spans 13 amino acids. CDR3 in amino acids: CASSSGRAYGYTF. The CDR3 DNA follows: TGTGCCAGCAGCTCCGGGAGAGCCTATGGCTACACCTTC.

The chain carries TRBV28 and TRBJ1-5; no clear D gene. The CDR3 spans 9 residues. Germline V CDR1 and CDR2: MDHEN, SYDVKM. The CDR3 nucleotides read TGTACCTCGGGGTTGCCCCAGCATTTT. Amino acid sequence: CTSGLPQHF.

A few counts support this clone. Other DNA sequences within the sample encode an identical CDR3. The CDR3 coding sequence is TGTGCCAGTAGTATCGATGGACGGGGTAGCGAGCAGTACTTC. This gives the protein CASSIDGRGSEQYF. V and J are TRBV19 and TRBJ2-7; TRBD2 might be the D (5 bases). Germline V gene sequence: CDR1 LNHDA, CDR2 SQIVND (reference sequence). The CDR3 runs to 14 residues. V lost 3 bases and J lost 6, with 15 bases in between.

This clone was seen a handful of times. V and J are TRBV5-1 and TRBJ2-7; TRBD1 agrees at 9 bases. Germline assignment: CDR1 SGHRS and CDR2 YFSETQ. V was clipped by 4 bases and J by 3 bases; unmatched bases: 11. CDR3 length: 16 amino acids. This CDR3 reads CASSGGQGVKFYEQYF. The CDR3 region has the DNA TGCGCCAGCAGCGGGGGACAGGGTGTAAAGTTCTACGAGCAGTACTTC.

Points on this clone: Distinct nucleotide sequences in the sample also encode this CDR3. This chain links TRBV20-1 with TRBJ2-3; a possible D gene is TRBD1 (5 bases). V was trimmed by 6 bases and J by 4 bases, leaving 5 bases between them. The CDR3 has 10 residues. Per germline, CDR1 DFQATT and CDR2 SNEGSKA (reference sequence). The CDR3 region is CSAGADTQYF. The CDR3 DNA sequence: TGCAGTGCAGGGGCAGATACGCAGTATTTT.

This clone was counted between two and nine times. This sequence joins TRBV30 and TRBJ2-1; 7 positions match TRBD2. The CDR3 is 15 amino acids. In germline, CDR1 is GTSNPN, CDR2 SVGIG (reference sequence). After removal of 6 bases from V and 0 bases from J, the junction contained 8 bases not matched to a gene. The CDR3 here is CACPRGGSSYNEQFF. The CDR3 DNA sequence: TGTGCCTGTCCTAGGGGAGGGAGCTCCTACAATGAGCAGTTCTTC.

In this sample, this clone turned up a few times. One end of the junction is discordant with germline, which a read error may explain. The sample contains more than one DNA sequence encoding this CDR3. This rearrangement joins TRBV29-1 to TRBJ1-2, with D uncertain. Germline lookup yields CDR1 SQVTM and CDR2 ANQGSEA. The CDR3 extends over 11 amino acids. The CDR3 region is CSAPSGYGYTF. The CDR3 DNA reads TGCAGCGCCCCCTCGGGATATGGCTACACCTTT.

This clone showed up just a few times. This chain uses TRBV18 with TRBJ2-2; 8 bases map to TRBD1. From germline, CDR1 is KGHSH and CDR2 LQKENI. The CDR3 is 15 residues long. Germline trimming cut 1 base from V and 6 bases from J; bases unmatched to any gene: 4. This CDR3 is CASSPLLQGAGELFF. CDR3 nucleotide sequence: TGTGCCAGCTCACCACTCCTACAGGGGGCCGGGGAGCTGTTTTTT. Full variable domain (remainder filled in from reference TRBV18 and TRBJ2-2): NAGVMQNPRHLVRRRGQEARLRCSPMKGHSHVYWYRQLPEEGLKFMVYLQKENIIDESGMPKERFSAEFPKEGPSILRIQQVVRGDSAAYFCASSPLLQGAGELFFGEGSRLTVL.

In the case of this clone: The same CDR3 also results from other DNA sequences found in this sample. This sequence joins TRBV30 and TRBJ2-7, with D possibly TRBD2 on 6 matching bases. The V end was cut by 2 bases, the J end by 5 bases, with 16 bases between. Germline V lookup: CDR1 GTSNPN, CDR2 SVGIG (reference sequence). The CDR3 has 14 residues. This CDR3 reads CAWSKSGLANEQYF. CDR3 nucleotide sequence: TGTGCCTGGAGTAAATCGGGGCTAGCGAACGAGCAGTACTTC.

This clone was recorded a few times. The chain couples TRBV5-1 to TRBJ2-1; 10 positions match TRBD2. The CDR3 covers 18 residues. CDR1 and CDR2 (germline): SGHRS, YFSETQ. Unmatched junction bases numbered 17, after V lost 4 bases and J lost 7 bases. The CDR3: CASSATSGGASRVNEQFF. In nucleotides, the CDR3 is TGCGCCAGCAGCGCTACGAGCGGGGGGGCCTCGAGGGTGAATGAGCAGTTCTTC.